What follows are 9 T cell receptor beta chains derived from one specimen sequenced in a study of beta chain features in type 1 diabetes. All of the isolated RNA was reverse transcribed, so expressed TCRB transcripts were sequenced. TCRdb's table, derived via immunoSEQ multiplex PCR, lists solely in-frame clones and lacks some. The sample includes about 320,000 clones, roughly 15% seen only once; the top ten take under 8.5%. Sequenced material: central memory CD4+ T cells from blood. The receptors were gathered from a man in his thirties or forties in good health.

This clone was picked up many times. The gene calls are TRBV7-2 and TRBJ1-4; TRBD1 matches at 8 bases. Germline lookup yields CDR1 SGHTA and CDR2 FQGNSA. The CDR3 spans 15 residues. Germline trimming cut 4 bases from V and 3 bases from J; bases unmatched to any gene: 4. CDR3: CASSSSRGPNEKLFF. For the CDR3, the DNA is TGTGCCAGCAGCTCATCCAGGGGGCCTAATGAAAAACTGTTTTTT.

Only a few counts were recorded for this clone. The chain carries TRBV5-4 and TRBJ2-7; D unclear. Germline CDR1 and CDR2: SGHNT and YYREEE (reference sequence). Trimming cost V 2 bases and J 6 bases, with 9 bases left between them. The CDR3 is 12 amino acids. The CDR3 region is CASSFDASEQYF. For the CDR3, the DNA is TGTGCCAGCAGCTTTGATGCTTCCGAGCAGTACTTC.

This clone was seen repeatedly, ten times or more. V gene TRBV4-2 combines with J gene TRBJ2-5; D is unclear. This CDR3 contains 16 residues. V was clipped by 4 bases and J by 3 bases, with 18 bases between them. The germline V gene has CDR1 LGHNA and CDR2 YNFKEQ. The CDR3 sequence: CASSRHVRPPEETQYF. The CDR3 DNA reads TGTGCCAGCAGCCGTCATGTTCGGCCCCCGGAAGAGACCCAGTACTTC.

This clone has just a few counts. The V gene is TRBV6-1, the J gene TRBJ1-1; D remains ambiguous. CDR1 is MNHNS and CDR2 is SASEGT in the germline V gene. Between the trimmed V and J ends, which lost 2 bases and 1 base, there was a span of 5 bases. The CDR3 totals 13 residues. CDR3 protein: CASSETWNTEAFF. The DNA for the CDR3 is TGTGCCAGCAGTGAAACGTGGAACACTGAAGCTTTCTTT.

The genes are TRBV19 and TRBJ2-6; 11 positions agree with TRBD1. The length of the CDR3 is 15 residues. In germline, CDR1 is LNHDA, CDR2 SQIVND (reference sequence). V was clipped by 8 bases and J by 2 bases; unmatched bases: 2. The CDR3: CASGQGAPGANVLTF. Here the CDR3 DNA reads TGTGCCAGTGGACAGGGGGCGCCTGGGGCCAACGTCCTGACTTTC.

The table lists this clone with a few counts. J is TRBJ2-5 and V is TRBV9; the match to TRBD2 covers 14 bases. V shed 4 bases and J 4 bases; nucleotides not matched to a gene: 6. The length of the CDR3 is 16 residues. Per germline, CDR1 SGDLS and CDR2 YYNGEE. CDR3 nucleotides: TGTGCCAGCAGCAAAATGGGGACTAGCGGGGGAGAGACCCAGTACTTC. Amino acid sequence: CASSKMGTSGGETQYF.

The genes are TRBV28 and TRBJ2-7; no definite D call. The CDR3 is made up of 14 amino acids. Germline CDR1 and CDR2: MDHEN and SYDVKM. The V gene lost 3 bases and the J gene lost 0 bases, with 9 bases spanning the gap. The CDR3 loop reads CASSLGISSYEQYF. The CDR3 coding sequence is TGTGCCAGCAGTTTGGGGATCTCCTCCTACGAGCAGTACTTC.

This clone showed up just a few times. The J gene is TRBJ1-1, the V gene TRBV15; D gene ambiguous. Between the trimmed V and J ends, which lost 0 bases and 7 bases, there was a span of 9 bases. The CDR3 is made up of 13 amino acids. The germline V gene has CDR1 LNHNV and CDR2 YYDKDF (reference sequence). The CDR3 region has the DNA TGTGCCACCAGCAGAGATCCTGGAGATGAAGCTTTCTTT. It translates to CATSRDPGDEAFF.

This clone was seen a few times. The V call is TRBV5-1, the J call TRBJ2-1, with 7 positions matching TRBD1. CDR1 SGHRS and CDR2 YFSETQ come from the germline V gene. The ends lost 4 bases at V and 5 bases at J; junction bases unmatched: 3. The CDR3 loop spans 13 amino acids. The CDR3 protein is CASSHGTDNEQFF. CDR3 DNA: TGCGCCAGCAGCCACGGGACAGACAATGAGCAGTTCTTC.